This is a list of T cell receptor beta chains from one sample in a study of blood T cell repertoires in COVID-19. Measured with immunoSEQ multiplex PCR; TCRdb has only the in-frame clones, and not every one. Of about 110,000 clones in the sample, 71% were seen once. The sequenced material came from peripheral blood. These receptors were collected from a human donor with acute or convalescent COVID-19. The donor label of this sample is uncertain. Both conserved end residues are part of each CDR3. D genes are given only for firm matches. For some rows the clone size is stated as once, few or many, or as a class when expanded; others skip it.

>-|TRBV28|TRBJ1-5|-
CASSSGQTRGPPF
TGTGCCAGCAGTTCCGGACAGACGAGGGGACCTCCTTTT
>TRBD1|TRBV5-8|TRBJ2-7|few
CASSATGTGAYEQYF
TGTGCCAGCAGCGCGACCGGGACAGGGGCGTACGAGCAGTACTTC
>TRBD1|TRBV5-5|TRBJ1-3|-
CASSLGGQGFSGNTIYF
TGTGCCAGCAGCTTGGGGGGACAGGGCTTCTCTGGAAACACCATATATTTT
>-|TRBV27|TRBJ2-5|few
CASKKDRLQETQYF
TGTGCCAGCAAAAAGGACAGACTCCAAGAGACCCAGTACTTC
>-|TRBV7-9|TRBJ1-2|-
CASSPRGSTDTNYGYTF
TGTGCCAGCAGCCCACGAGGGTCCACAGATACTAACTATGGCTACACCTTC
>-|TRBV30|TRBJ1-4|-
CAWSSGEGPTNEKLFF
TGTGCCTGGAGTTCCGGAGAGGGTCCAACTAATGAAAAACTGTTTTTT
>-|TRBV5-4|TRBJ2-1|few
CASSPKDSKKFF
TGTGCCAGCAGCCCGAAGGACTCAAAAAAGTTCTTC
>TRBD1|TRBV30|TRBJ2-3|-
CAWSTGTGKDTQYF
TGTGCCTGGAGTACCGGGACAGGGAAAGATACGCAGTATTTT
>TRBD2|TRBV4-1|TRBJ2-5|-
CASSQGRGGLTAAETQYF
TGCGCCAGCAGCCAGGGGCGGGGGGGACTAACTGCGGCAGAGACCCAGTACTTC
>TRBD1|TRBV5-4|TRBJ1-2|-
CASTRLGNRGRSYTF
TGTGCCAGCACCCGTCTGGGGAACAGGGGTAGGAGCTACACCTTC
>TRBD1|TRBV27|TRBJ1-6|-
CASSSRGQGNSPLHF
TGTGCCAGCAGTTCCCGGGGACAGGGTAATTCACCCCTCCACTTT
>TRBD2|TRBV3-1/TRBV3-2|TRBJ2-5|-
CASSQSGGSETQYF
TGTGCCAGCAGCCAGAGCGGGGGTTCAGAGACCCAGTACTTC
>TRBD1|TRBV23-1|TRBJ1-1|-
CASSFRPGQKKMNTEAFF
TGCGCCAGCAGTTTTCGGCCGGGACAGAAAAAAATGAACACTGAAGCTTTCTTT
>-|TRBV18|TRBJ2-1|-
CASSPGGALYNEQFF
TGTGCCAGCTCACCAGGCGGGGCCTTATACAATGAGCAGTTCTTC
>-|TRBV13|TRBJ2-7|-
CASSLGSSYEQYF
TGTGCCAGCAGCTTAGGGAGCTCCTACGAGCAGTACTTC
>-|TRBV24-1|TRBJ2-2|medium-sized
CATSDLGAQTGELFF
TGTGCCACCAGTGATTTGGGGGCGCAGACCGGGGAGCTGTTTTTT
>TRBD1|TRBV18|TRBJ1-3|few
CASSPGDRGNSGNTIYF
TGTGCCAGCTCACCTGGGGACAGGGGAAACTCTGGAAACACCATATATTTT
>-|TRBV3-1/TRBV3-2|TRBJ1-2|-
CASSQAIQKLGYGYTF
TGTGCCAGCAGCCAAGCAATACAGAAGTTGGGCTATGGCTACACCTTC
>TRBD1|TRBV4-2|TRBJ1-5|-
CASSQAPTGGSGNLYSNQPQHF
TGTGCCAGCAGCCAAGCCCCTACAGGGGGCAGCGGTAATCTGTATAGCAATCAGCCCCAGCATTTT
>-|TRBV5-1|TRBJ2-7|-
CASSPGSAYEQYF
TGCGCCAGCAGCCCGGGGTCTGCATACGAGCAGTACTTC
>TRBD1|TRBV27|TRBJ1-1|-
CASSLRARGLKFQRTEAFF
TGTGCCAGCAGTTTACGGGCCAGGGGGCTTAAGTTCCAGAGGACTGAAGCTTTCTTT
>TRBD1|TRBV5-1|TRBJ1-5|-
CASSLTGGLQPQHF
TGCGCCAGCAGCTTGACAGGGGGCTTGCAGCCCCAGCATTTT
>-|TRBV9|TRBJ1-2|-
CASSPVQGQLANYGYTF
TGTGCCAGCAGCCCCGTACAGGGCCAGTTAGCTAACTATGGCTACACCTTC
>TRBD2|TRBV19|TRBJ2-1|-
CASRTSGGAVYEQFF
TGTGCCAGTAGGACGAGCGGGGGGGCTGTCTATGAGCAGTTCTTC
>TRBD2|TRBV5-4|TRBJ2-1|-
CASSSGTSGENEQFF
TGTGCCAGCAGCTCCGGGACTAGCGGGGAAAATGAGCAGTTCTTC
>TRBD2|TRBV5-1|TRBJ2-5|-
CASSSGERGAQETQYF
TGCGCCAGCAGCTCTGGCGAGCGGGGGGCACAAGAGACCCAGTACTTC
>-|TRBV2|TRBJ2-7|-
CASSYQSEQYF
TGTGCCAGCAGCTACCAAAGCGAGCAGTACTTC
>-|TRBV5-1|TRBJ2-2|few
CASSEETGSNTGELFF
TGCGCCAGCAGCGAGGAAACGGGATCGAACACCGGGGAGCTGTTTTTT
>TRBD1|TRBV6-6|TRBJ1-5|-
CASSYYTGGGQPQHF
TGTGCCAGCAGTTACTATACAGGGGGCGGTCAGCCCCAGCATTTT
>TRBD1|TRBV6-5|TRBJ1-2|-
CASTKDRDRIYGYTF
TGTGCCAGCACCAAGGACCGGGACAGGATCTATGGCTACACCTTC
>-|TRBV11-2|TRBJ1-1|-
CASSLGQRNTEAFF
TGTGCCAGCAGTTTGGGGCAGCGGAACACTGAAGCTTTCTTT
>-|TRBV11-3|TRBJ2-7|-
CASSPNQNSYEQYF
TGTGCCAGCAGCCCCAATCAAAACTCCTACGAGCAGTACTTC
>TRBD1|TRBV11-2|TRBJ2-7|-
CASRRTGGEQYF
TGTGCCAGCAGACGGACAGGGGGAGAGCAGTACTTC
>TRBD2|TRBV18|TRBJ2-3|-
CASSPSGGGDTQYF
TGTGCCAGCTCACCATCCGGCGGGGGAGATACGCAGTATTTT
>-|TRBV4-1|TRBJ1-2|once
CASSQLGVYYGYTF
TGCGCCAGCAGCCAATTAGGGGTTTACTATGGCTACACCTTC
>TRBD2|TRBV5-1|TRBJ2-5|-
CASSSGYVTSGAVSTQYF
TGCGCCAGCAGCTCGGGTTACGTGACTAGCGGGGCGGTCTCGACCCAGTACTTC
>-|TRBV6-6|TRBJ1-2|-
CASSRNLRDYGYTF
TGTGCCAGCAGCCGAAACCTTCGAGACTATGGCTACACCTTC
>TRBD2|TRBV11-2|TRBJ2-7|once
CASSSQAGSSYEQYF
TGTGCCAGCAGCTCTCAAGCGGGGAGCTCCTACGAGCAGTACTTC
>-|TRBV5-8|TRBJ2-3|-
CASNSGILLASTDTQYF
TGTGCCAGCAACTCAGGTATCCTCCTCGCTAGCACAGATACGCAGTATTTT
>TRBD1|TRBV18|TRBJ1-6|-
CASSPVPGQGSNNSPLHF
TGTGCCAGCTCACCCGTCCCGGGACAGGGTTCCAATAATTCACCCCTCCACTTT
>-|TRBV4-1|TRBJ1-3|-
CASSQDQGGVNTIYF
TGCGCCAGCAGCCAAGATCAAGGGGGGGTAAACACCATATATTTT
>TRBD1|TRBV6-2/TRBV6-3|TRBJ2-1|-
CASSTRTGRQFEQFF
TGTGCCAGCAGCACCAGGACAGGCCGACAGTTTGAGCAGTTCTTC
>-|TRBV9|TRBJ2-5|-
CASSVSGTKETQYF
TGTGCCAGCAGCGTATCCGGGACAAAAGAGACCCAGTACTTC
>-|TRBV6-5|TRBJ1-1|-
CASSYGFGGRTEAFF
TGTGCCAGCAGTTACGGGTTTGGGGGGAGAACTGAAGCTTTCTTT
>-|TRBV19|TRBJ1-6|-
CASKNLGQTSNSPLHF
TGTGCCAGTAAGAATTTGGGGCAGACAAGTAATTCACCCCTCCACTTT
>TRBD1|TRBV5-4|TRBJ1-2|-
CASSLRDRGGFNYGYTF
TGTGCCAGCAGCCTCCGGGACAGGGGGGGATTTAACTATGGCTACACCTTC
>-|TRBV7-9|TRBJ1-5|-
CASSLRGATGQGPQHF
TGTGCCAGCAGCTTACGGGGGGCAACGGGGCAGGGGCCCCAGCATTTT
>-|TRBV21-1|TRBJ1-2|few
CASSLWTGKLHYGYTF
TGTGCCAGCAGCCTCTGGACAGGGAAACTGCACTATGGCTACACCTTC
>-|TRBV10-3|TRBJ2-7|once
CAISEQQGLYEQYF
TGTGCCATCAGTGAGCAGCAGGGGCTATACGAGCAGTACTTC
>TRBD1|TRBV4-1|TRBJ1-5|-
CASSQYTGGWGNQPQHF
TGCGCCAGCAGCCAATATACAGGGGGCTGGGGCAATCAGCCCCAGCATTTT
>-|TRBV7-2|TRBJ2-5|-
CASSLGLVTIAETQYF
TGTGCCAGCAGCTTAGGACTAGTTACTATCGCGGAGACCCAGTACTTC